The 31 T cell receptor beta chains in this list originate from one sample, sequenced in a study of blood T cell repertoires in COVID-19. TCRdb's copy holds only in-frame clones and misses some; the assay was immunoSEQ multiplex PCR. The sample consists of about 190,000 clones, around four fifths of them appearing once. Sequencing was performed on PBMCs or T cells enriched from blood (not recorded which). The receptors stem from a woman aged 50 to 60 who had recovered from COVID-19.

The rearrangement joins TRBV2 to TRBJ2-7, with D possibly matching TRBD2 (6 bases). The CDR3 extends over 13 amino acids. Per the germline V gene, CDR1 is SNHLY and CDR2 is FYNNEI. The V end was cut by 5 bases, the J end by 3 bases, with 11 bases between. CDR3 in DNA: TGTGCCAGCAGTATCGGACTACTCTACGAGCAGTACTTC. Its protein is CASSIGLLYEQYF. Full variable domain (missing parts from reference TRBV2 and TRBJ2-7): EPEVTQTPSHQVTQMGQEVILRCVPISNHLYFYWYRQILGQKVEFLVSFYNNEISEKSEIFDDQFSVERPDGSNFTLKIRSTKLEDSAMYFCASSIGLLYEQYFGPGTRLTVT.

The J gene is TRBJ1-4, the V gene TRBV28; D remains ambiguous. CDR1 and CDR2 from the germline V gene are MDHEN and SYDVKM. The V end was cut by 1 base, the J end by 14 bases, with 11 bases between. The CDR3 runs 12 residues. This chain's CDR3 is CASSLSSQTLFF. CDR3 in DNA: TGTGCCAGCAGTTTATCCAGTCAGACTCTGTTTTTT.

This clone has just one count. This chain's CDR3 is CASSQTGTAVLTF. The CDR3 bases are TGTGCCAGCAGTCAGACGGGGACAGCCGTCCTGACTTTC. This chain joins TRBV28 and TRBJ2-6, with 7 bases identical to TRBD1. This CDR3 is 13 amino acids long. After removal of 5 bases from V and 12 bases from J, the junction contained 7 bases not matched to a gene. In germline, CDR1 is MDHEN, CDR2 SYDVKM.

The chain employs TRBV10-3 and TRBJ2-1, with D possibly being TRBD2 (5 bases). The V and J ends lost 4 bases and 5 bases respectively, with 9 bases between them. The CDR3 consists of 13 residues. The germline V gene has CDR1 ENHRY and CDR2 SYGVKD. The CDR3 DNA is TGTGCCATCAGTGGGGAGATTAACAATGAGCAGTTCTTC. Its protein is CAISGEINNEQFF.

The rearrangement uses TRBV28 and TRBJ2-5; D might be TRBD2 (6 bases). The CDR3 is 15 residues long. CDR1 and CDR2 (germline): MDHEN, SYDVKM. V lost 11 bases and J 5 bases, leaving 24 bases between the germline ends. The CDR3 DNA sequence: TGTGCCTTAAATCGGGCGGGATCTAGTTGGGAGACCCAGTACTTC. This sequence encodes CALNRAGSSWETQYF.

This clone has a handful of counts. The chain recombines TRBV27 with TRBJ2-1, with TRBD1 identical over 12 bases. The germline CDR1 and CDR2 sequences are MNHEY and SMNVEV (reference sequence). The CDR3 contains 18 residues. J was trimmed by 4 bases and V by 2 bases; bases with no gene match: 9. The CDR3 region is CASSLRDRGQTSYNEQFF. The CDR3, as DNA: TGTGCCAGCAGTTTACGGGACAGGGGGCAGACTTCTTACAATGAGCAGTTCTTC.

DNA of the CDR3: TGTGCCAGCAGTGGAGACTCCTACTACGAGCAGTACTTC. This codes for CASSGDSYYEQYF. This chain uses TRBV28 with TRBJ2-7, with unresolved D. Germline loops: CDR1 MDHEN, CDR2 SYDVKM. With 5 bases removed from V and 3 bases from J, the gap between germline ends came to 11 bases. This CDR3 region has 13 residues.

The chain couples TRBV5-6 to TRBJ2-1; 8 bases align to TRBD2. The V and J ends lost 2 bases and 4 bases, in that order; junction bases with no gene match: 5. From germline, CDR1 is SGHDT and CDR2 YYEEEE. The CDR3 consists of 15 residues. CDR3 in DNA: TGTGCCAGCAGCTTTCGAGCGGGAGCATACAATGAGCAGTTCTTC. This gives the protein CASSFRAGAYNEQFF.

V is TRBV19 and J is TRBJ2-7; possible D gene TRBD1, 5 bases. The CDR3 totals 15 residues. V was trimmed by 6 bases and J by 3 bases, leaving 18 bases between them. Germline V gene sequence: CDR1 LNHDA, CDR2 SQIVND (reference sequence). The CDR3 DNA follows: TGTGCCAGTAGCGATAGGGGCGAAGGGATCTACGAGCAGTACTTC. Translating it yields CASSDRGEGIYEQYF.

This clone was seen just once. The J gene is TRBJ1-5, the V gene TRBV12-3 or TRBV12-4; D remains unclear. This CDR3 comprises 13 residues. V lost 4 bases and J 3 bases, leaving 7 bases between the germline ends. The CDR3 nucleotides read TGTGCCAGCAGTTCCTGGGCCAATCAGCCCCAGCATTTT. It encodes CASSSWANQPQHF.

The chain joins TRBV7-9 to TRBJ1-4; D possibly corresponds to TRBD1 (6 bases). Germline V lookup: CDR1 SEHNR, CDR2 FQNEAQ (reference sequence). Trimming stripped 3 bases from V and 8 bases from J, with 13 bases between. The CDR3 contains 14 residues. CDR3 coding DNA: TGTGCCAGCAGCTTTGCAGGGGCGAACGAAAAACTGTTTTTT. This gives the protein CASSFAGANEKLFF.

Only one count was recorded for this clone. The genes are TRBV15 and TRBJ2-7, with TRBD1 matching 11 bases. This CDR3 spans 17 amino acids. Looked up from germline, CDR1 is LNHNV and CDR2 is YYDKDF (reference sequence). With 0 bases clipped from V and 6 bases from J, the junction kept 10 bases outside the gene matches. Written as DNA, the CDR3 is TGTGCCACCAGCAGAGATCGGGTCAGGACAGGGGGCACCGAGCAGTACTTC. Its protein is CATSRDRVRTGGTEQYF.

CDR3 nucleotides: TGCGCCAGCAGGAAGTTAGCGGCTAGCACAGATACGCAGTATTTT. Its translation: CASRKLAASTDTQYF. The chain couples TRBV5-1 to TRBJ2-3; D is perhaps TRBD2 (6 bases). Trimming removed 5 bases at V and 0 bases at J, with 13 bases between. In germline, CDR1 is SGHRS, CDR2 YFSETQ. The CDR3 length is 15 residues.

The chain couples TRBV19 to TRBJ1-5; the D gene is possibly TRBD1 (5 bases). The V end lost 7 bases, the J end lost 6 bases, and 19 bases lay between the germline ends. The CDR3 has 15 residues. Germline CDR1 reads LNHDA; CDR2 reads SQIVND (reference sequence). CDR3 nucleotide sequence: TGTGCCAGTAATAAGGAGGGGCGTGTCGGTCAGCCCCAGCATTTT. As protein: CASNKEGRVGQPQHF.

This chain links TRBV7-6 with TRBJ2-3; TRBD1 is a possible D gene (6 bases). The CDR3 extends over 19 amino acids. V dropped 5 bases and J dropped 2 bases, with 26 bases sitting between them. The germline gives CDR1 SGHVS, CDR2 FNYEAQ. CDR3: CASSPAQAGTWGLTDTQYF. The CDR3 bases are TGTGCCAGCAGCCCAGCCCAAGCCGGGACATGGGGCCTCACAGATACGCAGTATTTT. Looking up the rest from reference TRBV7-6 and TRBJ2-3 gives the full variable domain: GAGVSQSPRYKVTKRGQDVALRCDPISGHVSLYWYRQALGQGPEFLTYFNYEAQQDKSGLPNDRFSAERPEGSISTLTIQRTEQRDSAMYRCASSPAQAGTWGLTDTQYFGPGTRLTVL.

This clone was seen once. V gene TRBV6-1 combines with J gene TRBJ2-1; 11 positions match TRBD2. V lost 3 bases and J lost 4; bases outside the gene matches: 8. Germline CDR1 and CDR2: MNHNS and SASEGT. The CDR3 covers 17 residues. CDR3 coding DNA: TGTGCCAGCAGTGAGACTAGCGGGGTCGGGGGATACAATGAGCAGTTCTTC. This sequence encodes CASSETSGVGGYNEQFF.

This chain uses TRBV28 with TRBJ2-5; a possible D gene is TRBD1 (6 bases). Trimming cost V 7 bases and J 5 bases, with 23 bases left between them. The germline gives CDR1 MDHEN, CDR2 SYDVKM. The CDR3 extends over 16 amino acids. The CDR3 coding sequence is TGTGCCAGCACCATGGTCGGGTACAGGGAGAGGGAGACCCAGTACTTC. Amino acids: CASTMVGYRERETQYF.

This clone was found a few times. This sequence joins TRBV29-1 and TRBJ2-1; 7 bases are a match to TRBD2. Germline CDR1 SQVTM, CDR2 ANQGSEA. V lost 0 bases to trimming and J lost 7 bases; unmatched junction nucleotides: 6. The CDR3 consists of 14 residues. The CDR3 nucleotides read TGCAGCGTTGAAGATCAATACGGGAGGAATGAGCAGTTCTTC. Translated, it gives CSVEDQYGRNEQFF.

This chain uses TRBV2 with TRBJ1-1; D perhaps matches TRBD1 (5 bases). This CDR3 spans 13 amino acids. Germline CDR1 and CDR2: SNHLY and FYNNEI. The germline V and J ends were trimmed by 6 bases and 1 base, with 9 bases remaining between them. The DNA of the CDR3 is TGTGCCAGCAGCGGACACTCGAACACTGAAGCTTTCTTT. It translates to CASSGHSNTEAFF.

This clone has just a few counts. The J gene is TRBJ2-1, the V gene TRBV5-1, with D maybe TRBD1 (5 bases). Trimming took 0 bases from V and 12 from J, leaving 10 bases between them. Germline V gene lookup returns CDR1 SGHRS and CDR2 YFSETQ. There are 12 residues in the CDR3. The CDR3, as DNA: TGCGCCAGCAGCTTGGACCAGGGCTCGCAGTTCTTC. This gives the protein CASSLDQGSQFF.

V gene TRBV7-2 combines with J gene TRBJ1-1, with 7 nucleotides matching TRBD1. The CDR3 length is 14 residues. J gave up 5 bases and V 0 bases, and 3 bases lay outside the gene matches. Per the germline V gene, CDR1 is SGHTA and CDR2 is FQGNSA. The CDR3 here is CASSLAGRGTEAFF. The CDR3 region has the DNA TGTGCCAGCAGCTTAGCGGGCAGGGGGACTGAAGCTTTCTTT.

In this sample, this clone turned up a few times. V gene TRBV28 combines with J gene TRBJ1-6; 9 nucleotides match TRBD1. The germline CDR1 and CDR2 sequences are MDHEN and SYDVKM. The CDR3 loop spans 14 amino acids. Trimming cost V 5 bases and J 10 bases; bases outside gene matches: 6. The CDR3 DNA sequence: TGTGCCAGCAGTCCCCGACAGGGGGTGTCACCCCTCCACTTT. Its protein product is CASSPRQGVSPLHF.

This clone was observed at least ten times. V is TRBV19 and J is TRBJ1-6; no clear D gene. The V gene lost 3 bases and the J gene lost 10 bases, with 16 bases spanning the gap. This CDR3 spans 15 amino acids. Germline V gives CDR1 LNHDA, CDR2 SQIVND (reference sequence). The CDR3 here is CASSIAWENTSPLHF. DNA for the CDR3: TGTGCCAGTAGTATCGCCTGGGAGAATACCTCACCCCTCCACTTT.

The rearrangement uses TRBV3-1 (or the pseudogene TRBV3-2) and TRBJ1-1; 7 nucleotides agree with TRBD1. This CDR3 has 16 residues. Germline V gives CDR1 LGHDT, CDR2 YNNKEL (reference sequence). Germline trimming cut 0 bases from V and 1 base from J; bases unmatched to any gene: 5. In DNA form, the CDR3 reads TGTGCCAGCAGCCAAGATTTGACAGGGTGGAACACTGAAGCTTTCTTT. Translation gives CASSQDLTGWNTEAFF.

The CDR3 nucleotides are TGTGCCAGCTCACCAGACAGCTCTGGAAACACCATATATTTT. Its protein is CASSPDSSGNTIYF. The V and J genes are TRBV18 and TRBJ1-3; a possible D gene is TRBD1 (5 bases). Trimming removed 2 bases from V and 0 bases from J, with 5 bases in between. Germline V CDR1 and CDR2: KGHSH, LQKENI. CDR3 length equals 14 residues.

The chain combines TRBV6-6 with TRBJ2-6; 7 bases line up with TRBD1. V lost 6 bases and J lost 1; bases outside the gene matches: 18. Germline assignment: CDR1 MNHNY and CDR2 SVGAGI (reference sequence). The CDR3 is 20 amino acids. The CDR3 nucleotides read TGTGCCAGCAGCCGTGGGACAGTCGGGTGGTGGGAATCTGGGGCCAACGTCCTGACTTTC. Protein: CASSRGTVGWWESGANVLTF.

The chain employs TRBV4-3 and TRBJ2-6; D is undetermined. Germline lookup yields CDR1 LGHNA and CDR2 YSLEER. CDR3 length: 16 residues. V was cut by 0 bases and J by 0 bases, with 6 bases left in between. CDR3 in amino acids: CASSQDRASGANVLTF. CDR3 DNA: TGCGCCAGCAGCCAAGACCGCGCCTCTGGGGCCAACGTCCTGACTTTC.

V usage is TRBV27 and J usage is TRBJ1-1; no firm D call. The CDR3 extends over 14 amino acids. CDR1 and CDR2 (germline): MNHEY, SMNVEV (reference sequence). Trimming took 7 bases from V and 5 from J, leaving 17 bases between them. The CDR3 loop is CASNRGVETTEAFF. In DNA, the CDR3 is TGTGCCAGCAACCGGGGAGTGGAGACGACTGAAGCTTTCTTT.

The gene calls are TRBV30 and TRBJ2-7; a possible D gene is TRBD2 (6 bases). Trimming cost V 3 bases and J 9 bases, with 18 bases left between them. This CDR3 has 13 amino acids. CDR1 and CDR2 from the germline V gene are GTSNPN and SVGIG (reference sequence). The CDR3 coding sequence is TGTGCCTGGAGCGCCCCTCCCGGGACTCGGCAGTACTTC. Its protein is CAWSAPPGTRQYF.

The chain recombines TRBV28 with TRBJ1-1; tentative D call: TRBD1 (6 bases). The germline gives CDR1 MDHEN, CDR2 SYDVKM. Trimming removed 2 bases from V and 4 bases from J, with 11 bases in between. The CDR3 has 14 residues. The CDR3 bases are TGTGCCAGCAGTTTACTGGGGGCAGGCACTGAAGCTTTCTTT. Encoded protein: CASSLLGAGTEAFF.

This chain links TRBV27 with TRBJ1-1; D possibly corresponds to TRBD1 (6 bases). V was pared by 2 bases and J by 4 bases, with 17 bases between. This CDR3 contains 16 residues. The germline V gene has CDR1 MNHEY and CDR2 SMNVEV (reference sequence). For the CDR3, the DNA is TGTGCCAGCAGTTTAAACCCCGCAGGGGTCGGCACTGAAGCTTTCTTT. Its protein is CASSLNPAGVGTEAFF.